This TCR beta chain was obtained from a study of radiation and T cells in renal cell carcinoma. The CDR3 length is 13 residues. Germline loops: CDR1 SGHAT, CDR2 FQNNGV. V was pared by 7 bases and J by 5 bases, with 11 bases between. This clone was picked up a small number of times. Indicated time point: baseline pretreatment blood. The treatment denotes: 15 Gy SBRT to primary tumor, nephrectomy 4 weeks later. TCRdb's copy holds only in-frame clones and misses some; the assay was immunoSEQ multiplex PCR. The sample lists about 130,000 clones; approximately 91% were seen once. This chain uses TRBV11-2 with TRBJ2-2; perhaps TRBD1 as D (6 bases). This TCR was recovered from a woman aged 45 to 65 with renal cell carcinoma. Sequenced here: blood, sampled from a patient whose treatment included radiotherapy and nephrectomy. The CDR3 is CASTQGSTGELFF. The CDR3 DNA sequence: TGTGCCAGCACGCAGGGGAGTACCGGGGAGCTGTTTTTT. Full variable domain (missing parts from reference TRBV11-2 and TRBJ2-2): EAGVAQSPRYKIIEKRQSVAFWCNPISGHATLYWYQQILGQGPKLLIQFQNNGVVDDSQLPKDRFSAERLKGVDSTLKIQPAKLEDSAVYLCASTQGSTGELFFGEGSRLTVL.